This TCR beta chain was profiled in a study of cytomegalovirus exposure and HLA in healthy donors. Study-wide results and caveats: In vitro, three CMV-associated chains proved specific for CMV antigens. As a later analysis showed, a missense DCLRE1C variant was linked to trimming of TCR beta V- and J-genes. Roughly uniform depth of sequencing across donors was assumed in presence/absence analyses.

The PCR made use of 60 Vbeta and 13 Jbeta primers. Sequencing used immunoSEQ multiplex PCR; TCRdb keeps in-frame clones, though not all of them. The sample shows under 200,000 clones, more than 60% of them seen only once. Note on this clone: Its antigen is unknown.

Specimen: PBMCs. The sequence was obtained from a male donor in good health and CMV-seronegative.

The CDR3 DNA follows: TGCAGCGTTGAGGGGGCAGGGGGATACGAGCAGTACTTC. Translation gives CSVEGAGGYEQYF. The chain has TRBV29-1 and TRBJ2-7; 7 bases match TRBD1. CDR1 and CDR2 from the germline V gene are SQVTM and ANQGSEA. The CDR3 is made up of 13 amino acids. Trimming took 3 bases from V and 4 from J; bases not matched to a gene: 6.